This T cell receptor beta chain appears in the sequencing data of a study of T cells in Graves' hyperthyroidism and ophthalmopathy. Ten or more counts support this clonotype. V trimming: 4 bases; J trimming: 10 bases; junction bases outside the gene matches: 11. Germline V gene lookup returns CDR1 WSHSY and CDR2 SAAADI. The CDR3 spans 16 residues. RNA transcripts provided the source from which TCR beta CDR3 regions were amplified. First-round RT-PCR targeting the TCR CDR3 was performed with the HTBI primer set. A single record per CDR3 protein comes from TCRdb applying MiXCR to the multiplex PCR reads. The sample yields around 250,000 distinct CDR3 sequences, roughly 14% seen once.

This TCR derives from a woman aged 35 to 49 with Graves' hyperthyroidism that later progressed to Graves' ophthalmopathy. The sequencing input was blood. This sequence joins TRBV10-2 and TRBJ2-1; 12 nucleotides match TRBD2. The CDR3: CASSVRTSGVGGEQFF. CDR3 coding DNA: TGCGCCAGCAGTGTCAGGACTAGCGGGGTAGGGGGGGAGCAGTTCTTC.